What follows describes a single T cell receptor beta chain. This clone occurred a few times. This clone's antigen is unknown. The sample holds no much larger clone one base away, and base qualities are not on file. The source of the sample is a study of CD8+ T cells in alopecia areata (dated by TCRdb to the late 2010s). Background on the whole study: The treated patients took part in an open-label pilot trial in which moderate-to-severe alopecia areata was treated with oral tofacitinib at 5 to 10 mg twice daily. Tofacitinib was given for 6 to 18 months, followed by 6 months of follow-up off drug to assess delayed response and recurrence. Disease severity in treated patients was measured with the SALT score, which quantifies the percentage of affected scalp surface area. To study T cell clonal expansion in alopecia areata, the researchers applied high-throughput TCRbeta sequencing to both the C3H/HeJ mouse model and human patients. Scalp tissue and sorted CD4+ and CD8+ peripheral blood T cells from patchy and totalis/universalis alopecia areata patients and from healthy controls were covered by human TCRbeta sequencing. Patients on tofacitinib were biopsied at baseline and after 4 and 24 weeks of treatment, and several of the patients also had a later scalp biopsy. Clonality in the scalp was compared among normal scalp (n=4), patchy alopecia areata scalp (n=8), and alopecia totalis/universalis scalp (n=8). RNA was extracted with the PAXgene miRNA kit for fixed scalp, the miRNeasy kit for PBMCs, and the RNeasy kit for mouse skin. Amplification of TCRbeta CDR3 regions was done by immunoSEQ multiplex PCR using 35 Vbeta forward primers and 13 Jbeta reverse primers.

Receptor amplification or capture employed the immunoSEQ multiplex PCR assay. RNA was extracted from all samples and reverse transcribed into cDNA as template for TCR sequencing. SuperScript III was used for first-strand cDNA synthesis, primed with a 2:1 mix of oligo-dT and random hexamers. A synthetic immune receptor repertoire was used to gauge amplification bias, and whatever bias remained was removed computationally. Turning to the authors' computational methods: Raw reads were preprocessed for error removal, and CDR3 was defined according to IMGT conventions as running from the conserved cysteine to phenylalanine. Clonality was computed by normalizing Shannon entropy by log2 of the number of productive unique TCRs and subtracting the result from 1. Whether scalp clones were CD4 or CD8 was inferred by matching scalp TCRbeta sequences against CD4 and CD8 repertoires sorted from blood. TCRdb mirrors the immuneACCESS table, restricted to in-frame sequences. Some clones are absent from its copies; in checked studies, under half trace to an unresolved V gene, and the reason for the others is unknown. That table gives V, J and clone size, and the DNA gave D and trimming. The sample table lists roughly 180,000 clones, around 56% of them with a count of one. The ten largest clones represent about 3% of the sample.

The study at large found these results: Compared with normal scalp, lesional scalp had higher clonality and more expanded CD8+ clones, particularly in alopecia totalis/universalis, a pattern that suggests antigenic drive. Scalp TCR repertoire analysis is complicated because resident alphabeta T cells in normal human skin are also sequenced, whereas mouse skin is dominated by gammadelta T cells. Shared TCR sequences between patients were less evident than in mice, which may be partly attributable to HLA diversity in the patient population. Tofacitinib significantly lowered scalp clonality and the number of expanded CD8+ clones among the top 100 scalp clones. Many expanded lesional clones persisted in scalp and blood during tofacitinib treatment, which may partly explain relapse after stopping treatment. Because the treated cohort was small and had only one nonresponder, larger studies are needed to examine links between baseline CD8+ expansion and response.

The time point label corresponds to: around 4 weeks on oral tofacitinib. This specimen's treatment or condition label, interpreted: oral pan-JAK inhibitor, 5-10 mg twice daily. Peripheral blood and lesional scalp punch biopsies were obtained from patients with alopecia areata. After PBMCs were isolated by density centrifugation and stained for CD3, CD4 and CD8, a FACSAria was used to sort CD4+ and CD8+ T cells. Its CDR3 holds 16 amino acids, cysteine through phenylalanine. Only the CDR3 DNA is retained, 48 bases long and in frame from the first base. Trimmed from V: 4 bases; trimmed from J: 4 bases; junction bases lacking a gene match: 12. From a lookup of the germline V gene, CDR1 and CDR2 are SQVTM and ANQGSEA.

The sequence came from a human donor with alopecia areata. The source material was CD4+ T cells sorted from blood, sampled at week 4, from a patient treated with tofacitinib. The chain is made from TRBV29-1 and TRBJ1-3; TRBD1 lines up with 8 middle nucleotides. The bases read TGCAGCGTTGCTCCTTCGACAGGGGTAGGAGGAAACACCATATATTTT. Translated, it reads CSVAPSTGVGGNTIYF.